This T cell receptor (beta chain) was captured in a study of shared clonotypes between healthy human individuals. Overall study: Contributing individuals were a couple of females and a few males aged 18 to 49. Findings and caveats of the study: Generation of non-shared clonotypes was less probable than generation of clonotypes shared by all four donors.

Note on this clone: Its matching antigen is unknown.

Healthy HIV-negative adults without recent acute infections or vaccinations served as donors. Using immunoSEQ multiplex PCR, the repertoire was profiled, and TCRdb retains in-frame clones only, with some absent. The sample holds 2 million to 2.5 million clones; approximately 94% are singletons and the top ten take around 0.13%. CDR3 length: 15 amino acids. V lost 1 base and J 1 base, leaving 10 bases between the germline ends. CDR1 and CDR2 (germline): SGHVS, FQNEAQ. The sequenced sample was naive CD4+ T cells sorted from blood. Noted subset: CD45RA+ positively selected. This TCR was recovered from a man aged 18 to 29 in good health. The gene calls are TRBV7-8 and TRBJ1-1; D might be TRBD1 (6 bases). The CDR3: CASSLVDRPNTEAFF. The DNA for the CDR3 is TGTGCCAGCAGCTTAGTCGACAGGCCGAACACTGAAGCTTTCTTT.